This T cell receptor (beta chain) was documented in a study of T cell responses to AZD1222 COVID-19 vaccine. Per the germline V gene, CDR1 is SGHTA and CDR2 is FQGNSA. V was cut by 1 base and J by 8 bases, with 12 bases left in between. The CDR3 consists of 14 residues. Study-wide results and caveats: The donors showed a predominance of white British ancestry and of females, with possible underestimation of clonal diversity. Seropositive AZD1222 recipients at baseline numbered only five or six. There were vaccine-associated CD4 TCRs across spike, dominant at 160-218 and 743-854.

A remark on this clone: Antigen specificity is unknown.

TCRdb keeps only in-frame clones here, not all; method: immunoSEQ multiplex PCR. The top ten clones hold 2.5% to 3.5% of a sample with around 180,000 clones, over 75% of them seen once. The chain carries TRBV7-2 and TRBJ1-5, with D possibly matching TRBD1 (5 bases). Specimen: peripheral blood, collected on day 0 of AZD1222 vaccination. The sequence was collected from an adult in good health. The DNA for the CDR3 is TGTGCCAGCAGCTTAGAGCCAGGGAATGAGCCCCAGCATTTT. Translated, it gives CASSLEPGNEPQHF.